These T cell receptor beta chains were read from a single sample in a study of T cell responses to AZD1222 COVID-19 vaccine. TCRdb's copy holds only in-frame clones and misses some; the assay was immunoSEQ multiplex PCR. The sample has tens of thousands of clones; more than 70% are singletons. This material consisted of peripheral blood, taken on day 0 of AZD1222 vaccination. These receptors came from an adult in good health. Both conserved end residues are part of each CDR3. A D gene is named only where the DNA matches it firmly. Clone size is not always given. Where it is, it says once, few, many or a class for expanded clones.

CDR3nt	CDR3aa	d_gene	v_gene	j_gene	abundance
TGTGCCAGCAGCCAAGATAGAGCACTCCTGAACACTGAAGCTTTCTTT	CASSQDRALLNTEAFF	NA	TRBV3-1/TRBV3-2	TRBJ1-1	NA
TGTGCCAGCAGCAAGACCGCAAGAGGAGCGGGTATTACAGATACGCAGTATTTT	CASSKTARGAGITDTQYF	NA	TRBV4-2	TRBJ2-3	NA
TGTGCCAGCATCCTGGGGTACAATGAGCAGTTCTTC	CASILGYNEQFF	NA	TRBV27	TRBJ2-1	once
TGTGCCAGCAGCCAACAGGGGGCCAACACTGAAGCTTTCTTT	CASSQQGANTEAFF	TRBD1	TRBV6-5	TRBJ1-1	NA
TGTGCCAGTAGTATGGGACAGGGGGAGAGAACTGAAGCTTTCTTT	CASSMGQGERTEAFF	TRBD1	TRBV19	TRBJ1-1	NA
TGTGCCAGCAGCCTAAGACTCAACAATGAGCAGTTCTTC	CASSLRLNNEQFF	NA	TRBV13	TRBJ2-1	few
TGTGCCAGCTCACTGGGACTAGCGGGGATCGAGCAGTACTTC	CASSLGLAGIEQYF	TRBD2	TRBV18	TRBJ2-7	NA
TGTGCCAGCAGTTTACCCGTGGGACAGGGGTTCACTGAAGCTTTCTTT	CASSLPVGQGFTEAFF	TRBD1	TRBV28	TRBJ1-1	NA
TGTGCCAGCACCCCGGGGGGTAGAACTGAAGCTTTCTTT	CASTPGGRTEAFF	NA	TRBV25-1	TRBJ1-1	few
TGTGCCAGCAGCCAAGCAGGAGAATATGGCTACACCTTC	CASSQAGEYGYTF	NA	TRBV3-1/TRBV3-2	TRBJ1-2	NA
TGTGCCTGGAGTGTGAAGGGCAGGGGTTCCTACGAGCAGTACTTC	CAWSVKGRGSYEQYF	NA	TRBV30	TRBJ2-7	once
TGCGCCAGCAGCTCCCAGCCTCAAGAGACCCAGTACTTC	CASSSQPQETQYF	NA	TRBV5-1	TRBJ2-5	NA
TGTGCCAGCAGCCAGACTCTCGGAAGCACCATATATTTT	CASSQTLGSTIYF	NA	TRBV14	TRBJ1-3	NA
TGTGCCAGCAGTGAGGGGGCTGTCCCTGAAGCTTTCTTT	CASSEGAVPEAFF	NA	TRBV25-1	TRBJ1-1	few
TGCGCCAGCAGCGCCGGGACAGGGGGCACAGATACGCAGTATTTT	CASSAGTGGTDTQYF	TRBD1	TRBV5-1	TRBJ2-3	NA
TGTGCCAGCAGTTTTGGGGTAGTCGGGGAGCTGTTTTTT	CASSFGVVGELFF	NA	TRBV27	TRBJ2-2	few
TGCAGCGCCCGCCCCGGGGGCGATGAGCAGTTCTTC	CSARPGGDEQFF	NA	TRBV29-1	TRBJ2-1	NA
TGTGCCAGCAGCCAAAGGGCTGAAGCTTTCTTT	CASSQRAEAFF	NA	TRBV3-1/TRBV3-2	TRBJ1-1	once
TGTGCCAGCAGCCAACCCCAGGGTGGCAATTCACCCCTCCACTTT	CASSQPQGGNSPLHF	NA	TRBV3-1/TRBV3-2	TRBJ1-6	NA
TGTGCCAGTAGTCCGGCGCGGGCTAGCGGGCGGAGGTCCCCAGATACGCAGTATTTT	CASSPARASGRRSPDTQYF	TRBD2	TRBV19	TRBJ2-3	NA
TGCAGCGTTGGAGGGACAGGGAACACTGAAGCTTTCTTT	CSVGGTGNTEAFF	TRBD1	TRBV29-1	TRBJ1-1	NA